Sequencing of this TCR beta chain was carried out in a study of blood T cell repertoires in COVID-19. Study details: COVID-19 samples from acute and convalescent phases originated in the United States, Italy and Spain. Sources were T cells, B-cell-depleted T cells, or PBMCs; the material itself was cDNA or gDNA.

This clone has more than one count but fewer than ten. V dropped 4 bases and J dropped 1 base, with 12 bases sitting between them. The CDR3 loop spans 15 amino acids. In germline, CDR1 is LNHNV, CDR2 YYDKDF (reference sequence). Original data processing: The assay estimated nucleated cells by amplifying reference gene primers. Sequencing was performed with immunoSEQ multiplex PCR; in TCRdb, only in-frame clones are kept and a portion is missing. V, J and clone size were drawn from that table, and D and trimming were deduced from the DNA. This repertoire shows about 140,000 clones, approximately 89% found once; its top ten account for over 9.5%.

The sequenced material came from peripheral blood. The receptor was derived from a man aged 60 to 69 with active or convalescent COVID-19. The chain employs TRBV15 and TRBJ2-3; D not resolved. CDR3 in DNA: TGTGCCACCAGCACCGATTTACCGGGCACAGATACGCAGTATTTT. Its translation: CATSTDLPGTDTQYF.